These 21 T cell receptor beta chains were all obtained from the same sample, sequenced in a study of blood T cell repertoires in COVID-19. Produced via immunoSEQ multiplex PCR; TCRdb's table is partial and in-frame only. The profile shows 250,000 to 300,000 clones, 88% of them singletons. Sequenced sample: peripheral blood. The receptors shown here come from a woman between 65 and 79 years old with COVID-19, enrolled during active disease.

This CDR3 reads CASSTAEEGVGNTIYF. The CDR3 region has the DNA TGTGCCAGCAGCACAGCGGAAGAGGGGGTTGGAAACACCATATATTTT. V is TRBV9 and J is TRBJ1-3; weak D call: TRBD1 (6 bases). This CDR3 comprises 16 residues. Trimming shortened V by 4 bases and J by 3 bases, and 17 bases separated the two germline ends. Germline CDR1 reads SGDLS; CDR2 reads YYNGEE.

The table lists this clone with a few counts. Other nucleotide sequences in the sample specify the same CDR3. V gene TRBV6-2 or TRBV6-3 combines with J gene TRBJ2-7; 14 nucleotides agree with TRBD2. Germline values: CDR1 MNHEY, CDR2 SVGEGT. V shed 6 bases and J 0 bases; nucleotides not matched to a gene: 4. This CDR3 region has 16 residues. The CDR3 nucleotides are TGTGCCAGCAGCTCCGGACTAGCGGGAGGCTCCTACGAGCAGTACTTC. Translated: CASSSGLAGGSYEQYF.

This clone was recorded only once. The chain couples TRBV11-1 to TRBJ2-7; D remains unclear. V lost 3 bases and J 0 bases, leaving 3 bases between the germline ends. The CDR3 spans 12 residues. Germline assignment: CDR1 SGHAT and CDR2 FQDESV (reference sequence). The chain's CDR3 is CASSFSSYEQYF. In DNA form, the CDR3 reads TGTGCCAGCAGCTTTAGCTCCTACGAGCAGTACTTC.

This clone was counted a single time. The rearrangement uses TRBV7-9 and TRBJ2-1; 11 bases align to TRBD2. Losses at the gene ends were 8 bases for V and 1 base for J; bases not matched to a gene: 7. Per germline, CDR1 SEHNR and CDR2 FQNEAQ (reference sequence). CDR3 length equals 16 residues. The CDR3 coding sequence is TGTGCCAGCTTGCTAGCGGGAGGTTCTTCCTACAATGAGCAGTTCTTC. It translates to CASLLAGGSSYNEQFF.

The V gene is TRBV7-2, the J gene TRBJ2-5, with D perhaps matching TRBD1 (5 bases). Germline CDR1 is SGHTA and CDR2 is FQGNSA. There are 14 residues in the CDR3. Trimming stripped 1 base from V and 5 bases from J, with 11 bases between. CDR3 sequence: CASSLEIGAETQYF. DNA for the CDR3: TGTGCCAGCAGCTTAGAGATTGGGGCGGAGACCCAGTACTTC.

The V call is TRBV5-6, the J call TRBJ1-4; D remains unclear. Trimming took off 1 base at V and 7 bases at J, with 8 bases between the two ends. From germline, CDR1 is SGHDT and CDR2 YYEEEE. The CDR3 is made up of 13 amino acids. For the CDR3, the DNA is TGTGCCAGCAGCTTGAGCAGGATTGAAAAACTGTTTTTT. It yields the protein CASSLSRIEKLFF.

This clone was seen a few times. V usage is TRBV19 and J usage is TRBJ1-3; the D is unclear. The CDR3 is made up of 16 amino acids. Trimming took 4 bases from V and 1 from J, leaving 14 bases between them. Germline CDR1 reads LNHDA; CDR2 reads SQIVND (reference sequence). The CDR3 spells CASSTTARISGNTIYF. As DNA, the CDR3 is TGTGCCAGTAGTACCACAGCTCGGATTTCTGGAAACACCATATATTTT.

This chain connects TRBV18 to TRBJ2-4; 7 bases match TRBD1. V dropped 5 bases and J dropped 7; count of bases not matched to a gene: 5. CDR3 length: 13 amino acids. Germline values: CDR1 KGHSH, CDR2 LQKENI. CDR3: CASSAYRGNIQYF. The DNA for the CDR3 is TGTGCCAGCTCAGCCTACAGGGGCAACATTCAGTACTTC.

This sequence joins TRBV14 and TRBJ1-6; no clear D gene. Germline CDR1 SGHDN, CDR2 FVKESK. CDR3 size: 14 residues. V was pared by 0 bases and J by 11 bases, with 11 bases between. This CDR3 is CASSQDVGITPLHF. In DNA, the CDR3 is TGTGCCAGCAGCCAAGATGTCGGGATTACACCCCTCCACTTT.

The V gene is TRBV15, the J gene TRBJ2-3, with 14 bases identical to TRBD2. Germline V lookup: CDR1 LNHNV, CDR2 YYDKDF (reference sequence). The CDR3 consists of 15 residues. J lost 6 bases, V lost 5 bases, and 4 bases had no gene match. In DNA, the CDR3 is TGTGCCACCAGCTCGGGACTAGCGGGGGAGGATACGCAGTATTTT. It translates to CATSSGLAGEDTQYF.

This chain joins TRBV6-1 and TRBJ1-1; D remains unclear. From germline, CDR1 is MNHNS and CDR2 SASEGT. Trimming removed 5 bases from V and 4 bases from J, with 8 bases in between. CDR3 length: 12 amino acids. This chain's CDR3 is CASSYYGTEAFF. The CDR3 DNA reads TGTGCCAGCAGTTATTACGGCACTGAAGCTTTCTTT.

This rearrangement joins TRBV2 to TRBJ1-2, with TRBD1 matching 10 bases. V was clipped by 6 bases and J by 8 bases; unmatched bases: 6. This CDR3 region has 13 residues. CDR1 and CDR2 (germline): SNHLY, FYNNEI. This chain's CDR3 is CASRGQGERGYTF. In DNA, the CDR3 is TGTGCCAGCAGAGGACAGGGGGAGAGGGGCTACACCTTC.

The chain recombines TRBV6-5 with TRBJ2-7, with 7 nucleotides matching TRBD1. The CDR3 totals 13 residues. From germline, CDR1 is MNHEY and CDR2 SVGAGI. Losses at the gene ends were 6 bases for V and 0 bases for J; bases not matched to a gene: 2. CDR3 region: CASRDRVSYEQYF. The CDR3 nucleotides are TGTGCCAGCAGAGACAGGGTCTCCTACGAGCAGTACTTC.

The CDR3 DNA sequence: TGCGCCAGCAGTCAATCGACAGCTTATAGCAATCAGCCCCAGCATTTT. Encoded protein: CASSQSTAYSNQPQHF. The rearrangement links TRBV23-1 to TRBJ1-5, with TRBD1 as a possible D gene (5 bases). TRBV23-1 belongs to the ORF category, with a function that is uncertain. V was shortened by 0 bases and J by 0 bases, with 9 bases between the two germline ends. The CDR3 runs 16 residues.

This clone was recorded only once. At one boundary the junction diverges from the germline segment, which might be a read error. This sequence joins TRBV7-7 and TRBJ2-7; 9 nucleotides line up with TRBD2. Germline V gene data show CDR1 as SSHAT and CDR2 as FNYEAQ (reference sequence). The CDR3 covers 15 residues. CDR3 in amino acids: CASSLVCGRAYEQYF. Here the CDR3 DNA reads TGTGCTAGCAGCTTAGTATGCGGGAGGGCGTACGAGCAGTACTTC. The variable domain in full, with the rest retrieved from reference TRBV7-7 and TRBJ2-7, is GAGVSQSPRYKVTKRGQDVTLRCDPISSHATLYWYQQALGQGPEFLTYFNYEAQPDKSGLPSDRFSAERPEGSISTLTIQRTEQRDSAMYRCASSLVCGRAYEQYFGPGTRLTVT.

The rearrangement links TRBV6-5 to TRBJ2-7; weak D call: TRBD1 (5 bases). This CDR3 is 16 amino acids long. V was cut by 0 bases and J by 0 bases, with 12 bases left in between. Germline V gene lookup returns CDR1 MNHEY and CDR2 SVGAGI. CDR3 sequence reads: CASSYSRQGHSYEQYF. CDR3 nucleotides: TGTGCCAGCAGTTACTCGAGGCAGGGCCACTCCTACGAGCAGTACTTC.

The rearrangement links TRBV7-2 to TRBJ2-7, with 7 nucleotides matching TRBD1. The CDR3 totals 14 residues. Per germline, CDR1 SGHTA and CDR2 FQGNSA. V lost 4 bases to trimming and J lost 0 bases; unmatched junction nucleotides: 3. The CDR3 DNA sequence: TGTGCCAGCAGCTCCCGACAGGGCTCCTACGAGCAGTACTTC. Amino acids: CASSSRQGSYEQYF.

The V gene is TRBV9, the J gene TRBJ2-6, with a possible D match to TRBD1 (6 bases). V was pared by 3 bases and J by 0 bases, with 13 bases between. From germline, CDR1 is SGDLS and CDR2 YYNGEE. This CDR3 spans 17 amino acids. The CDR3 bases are TGTGCCAGCAGCGCGTCACAGGGCCGCTCTGGGGCCAACGTCCTGACTTTC. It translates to CASSASQGRSGANVLTF. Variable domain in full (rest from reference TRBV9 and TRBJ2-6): DSGVTQTPKHLITATGQRVTLRCSPRSGDLSVYWYQQSLDQGLQFLIQYYNGEERAKGNILERFSAQQFPDLHSELNLSSLELGDSALYFCASSASQGRSGANVLTFGAGSRLTVL.

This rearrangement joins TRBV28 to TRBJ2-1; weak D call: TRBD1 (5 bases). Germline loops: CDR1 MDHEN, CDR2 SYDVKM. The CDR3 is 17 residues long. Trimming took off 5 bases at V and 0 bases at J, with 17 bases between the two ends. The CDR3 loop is CASSLLGRRGSYNEQFF. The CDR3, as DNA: TGTGCCAGCAGTCTCCTCGGGCGTAGGGGCTCCTACAATGAGCAGTTCTTC.

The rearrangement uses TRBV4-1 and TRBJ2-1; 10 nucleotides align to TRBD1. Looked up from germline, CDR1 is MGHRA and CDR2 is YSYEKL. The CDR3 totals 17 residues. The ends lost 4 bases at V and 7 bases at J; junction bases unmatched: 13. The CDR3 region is CASSLRGRTGGFNEQFF. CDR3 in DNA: TGCGCCAGCAGCCTCAGGGGCAGGACAGGGGGATTTAATGAGCAGTTCTTC.

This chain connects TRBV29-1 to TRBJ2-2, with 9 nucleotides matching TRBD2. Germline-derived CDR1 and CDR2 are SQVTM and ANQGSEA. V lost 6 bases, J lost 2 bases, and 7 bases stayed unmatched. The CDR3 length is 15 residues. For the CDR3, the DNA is TGCAGCGTAAACCGACTAGCGGAAAACACCGGGGAGCTGTTTTTT. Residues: CSVNRLAENTGELFF.